A selection of T cell receptor beta chains follows, all from one sample in a study of blood T cell repertoires in COVID-19. TCRdb's copy holds only in-frame clones and misses some; the assay was immunoSEQ multiplex PCR. Of around 110,000 clones detected, roughly 83% appear once; the ten largest clones hold approximately 0.77%. Sequencing input: peripheral blood. The source is a woman in her sixties or seventies with acute or convalescent COVID-19. Each CDR3 is given with its conserved first and last residue. The order of the fields is clone size, J gene, V gene, D gene, CDR3 protein, CDR3 DNA. A D gene is named only where the DNA matches it firmly. Size values are once, few and many counts, or a class for expanded clones, and some rows have none.

clone_size: .
j_call: TRBJ2-7
v_call: TRBV3-1/TRBV3-2
d_call: TRBD1
cdr3_aa: CASSLRTGYPYEQYF
cdr3_nt: TGTGCCAGCAGCCTCCGGACAGGGTACCCCTACGAGCAGTACTTC

clone_size: .
j_call: TRBJ1-5
v_call: TRBV28
d_call: .
cdr3_aa: CASSFGGGANQPQHF
cdr3_nt: TGTGCCAGCAGTTTCGGTGGCGGAGCGAATCAGCCCCAGCATTTT

clone_size: .
j_call: TRBJ2-3
v_call: TRBV3-1/TRBV3-2
d_call: TRBD2
cdr3_aa: CASSRGGSGTPDTQYF
cdr3_nt: TGTGCCAGCAGCCGCGGGGGGAGCGGGACCCCAGATACGCAGTATTTT

clone_size: .
j_call: TRBJ1-6
v_call: TRBV19
d_call: .
cdr3_aa: CASSIGGEGSPLHF
cdr3_nt: TGTGCCAGTAGTATAGGGGGCGAAGGTTCACCCCTCCACTTT

clone_size: .
j_call: TRBJ1-2
v_call: TRBV4-1
d_call: TRBD1
cdr3_aa: CASSQDGQVYGYTF
cdr3_nt: TGCGCCAGCAGCCAAGACGGACAGGTCTATGGCTACACCTTC

clone_size: .
j_call: TRBJ1-1
v_call: TRBV5-1
d_call: TRBD1
cdr3_aa: CASRLRTGMNTEAFF
cdr3_nt: TGCGCCAGCAGACTGAGGACAGGGATGAACACTGAAGCTTTCTTT

clone_size: .
j_call: TRBJ1-2
v_call: TRBV18
d_call: TRBD1
cdr3_aa: CASTPLTGDDGYTF
cdr3_nt: TGTGCCAGCACCCCATTGACAGGGGATGATGGCTACACCTTC

clone_size: .
j_call: TRBJ2-1
v_call: TRBV19
d_call: TRBD2
cdr3_aa: CASSTASGRRDEQFF
cdr3_nt: TGTGCCAGTAGTACCGCTAGCGGGAGGAGGGATGAGCAGTTCTTC

clone_size: .
j_call: TRBJ2-5
v_call: TRBV5-6
d_call: TRBD1
cdr3_aa: CASSNSGTAQETQYF
cdr3_nt: TGTGCCAGCAGCAACTCCGGGACAGCCCAAGAGACCCAGTACTTC

clone_size: .
j_call: TRBJ2-2
v_call: TRBV13
d_call: .
cdr3_aa: CATDRSSNTGELFF
cdr3_nt: TGTGCCACAGACCGGAGCAGTAACACCGGGGAGCTGTTTTTT

clone_size: medium-sized
j_call: TRBJ2-1
v_call: TRBV9
d_call: .
cdr3_aa: CASSVAYRNDEQFF
cdr3_nt: TGTGCCAGCAGCGTAGCTTACAGAAATGATGAGCAGTTCTTC

clone_size: once
j_call: TRBJ2-1
v_call: TRBV3-1/TRBV3-2
d_call: TRBD2
cdr3_aa: CASSQGTSGGLTYNEQFF
cdr3_nt: TGTGCCAGCAGCCAAGGGACTAGCGGGGGGCTCACCTACAATGAGCAGTTCTTC

clone_size: few
j_call: TRBJ2-7
v_call: TRBV18
d_call: TRBD2
cdr3_aa: CASSRGSTGYEQYF
cdr3_nt: TGTGCCAGCTCCCGCGGGAGCACGGGGTACGAGCAGTACTTC

clone_size: .
j_call: TRBJ1-2
v_call: TRBV5-1
d_call: TRBD1
cdr3_aa: CASSLGDRDYGYTF
cdr3_nt: TGCGCCAGCAGCTTGGGCGACAGGGATTATGGCTACACCTTC

clone_size: .
j_call: TRBJ1-1
v_call: TRBV29-1
d_call: .
cdr3_aa: CSVGAELNTEAFF
cdr3_nt: TGCAGCGTTGGTGCTGAGTTGAACACTGAAGCTTTCTTT

clone_size: .
j_call: TRBJ2-1
v_call: TRBV6-2/TRBV6-3
d_call: TRBD2
cdr3_aa: CASSSNREGLYNEQFF
cdr3_nt: TGTGCCAGCAGCTCGAATCGGGAGGGCCTTTACAATGAGCAGTTCTTC

clone_size: .
j_call: TRBJ2-3
v_call: TRBV5-1
d_call: .
cdr3_aa: CASSSDGVPGADTQYF
cdr3_nt: TGCGCCAGCAGCTCCGATGGAGTACCGGGGGCAGATACGCAGTATTTT

clone_size: .
j_call: TRBJ2-4
v_call: TRBV15
d_call: TRBD1
cdr3_aa: CATSTWTGVAKNIQYF
cdr3_nt: TGTGCCACCAGCACCTGGACAGGAGTAGCCAAAAACATTCAGTACTTC

clone_size: .
j_call: TRBJ1-1
v_call: TRBV28
d_call: .
cdr3_aa: CASSLRWVQGKAFF
cdr3_nt: TGTGCCAGCAGTTTAAGGTGGGTGCAGGGGAAGGCTTTCTTT

clone_size: .
j_call: TRBJ1-1
v_call: TRBV6-4
d_call: TRBD1
cdr3_aa: CASSERTGGAKPAEAFF
cdr3_nt: TGTGCCAGCAGTGAACGGACAGGGGGCGCGAAGCCTGCAGAAGCTTTCTTT

clone_size: once
j_call: TRBJ1-3
v_call: TRBV18
d_call: .
cdr3_aa: CASSPGTSGNTIYF
cdr3_nt: TGTGCCAGCTCACCCGGGACATCTGGAAACACCATATATTTT

clone_size: once
j_call: TRBJ1-1
v_call: TRBV6-5
d_call: TRBD1
cdr3_aa: CASSPGQGGTEAFF
cdr3_nt: TGTGCCAGCAGCCCGGGACAGGGAGGTACTGAAGCTTTCTTT

clone_size: .
j_call: TRBJ2-7
v_call: TRBV18
d_call: TRBD1
cdr3_aa: CASSRQGAYEQYF
cdr3_nt: TGTGCCAGCTCTCGACAGGGGGCCTACGAGCAGTACTTC

clone_size: .
j_call: TRBJ2-3
v_call: TRBV5-1
d_call: TRBD2
cdr3_aa: CASSLGTSGRVADTQYF
cdr3_nt: TGCGCCAGCAGCCTAGGGACTAGCGGGAGAGTGGCAGATACGCAGTATTTT

clone_size: .
j_call: TRBJ1-2
v_call: TRBV6-5
d_call: TRBD1
cdr3_aa: CASSLQGNNGYTF
cdr3_nt: TGTGCCAGCAGTCTACAGGGGAATAATGGCTACACCTTC

clone_size: .
j_call: TRBJ1-1
v_call: TRBV27
d_call: TRBD1
cdr3_aa: CASRVTGVDTEAFF
cdr3_nt: TGTGCCAGCAGGGTGACAGGGGTGGACACTGAAGCTTTCTTT

clone_size: few
j_call: TRBJ2-6
v_call: TRBV7-2
d_call: .
cdr3_aa: CASSLRQVSGANVLTF
cdr3_nt: TGTGCCAGCAGCCTACGACAGGTCTCTGGGGCCAACGTCCTGACTTTC

clone_size: few
j_call: TRBJ2-1
v_call: TRBV19
d_call: .
cdr3_aa: CASIPWDSSWFYNEQFF
cdr3_nt: TGTGCCAGTATCCCGTGGGACTCGTCGTGGTTCTACAATGAGCAGTTCTTC

clone_size: .
j_call: TRBJ2-7
v_call: TRBV19
d_call: TRBD2
cdr3_aa: CASSFGGGGSLPYEQYF
cdr3_nt: TGTGCCAGTTCTTTCGGGGGGGGAGGATCCCTTCCCTACGAGCAGTACTTC

clone_size: .
j_call: TRBJ2-7
v_call: TRBV5-5
d_call: TRBD2
cdr3_aa: CASSGAGYEQYF
cdr3_nt: TGTGCCAGCAGCGGAGCGGGATACGAGCAGTACTTC

clone_size: .
j_call: TRBJ2-1
v_call: TRBV11-3
d_call: .
cdr3_aa: CASSLAAWRGDNEQFF
cdr3_nt: TGTGCCAGCAGCTTAGCAGCGTGGCGGGGAGACAATGAGCAGTTCTTC

clone_size: .
j_call: TRBJ2-5
v_call: TRBV3-1/TRBV3-2
d_call: .
cdr3_aa: CASSQQDTAGETQYF
cdr3_nt: TGTGCCAGCAGCCAGCAAGACACGGCGGGAGAGACCCAGTACTTC

clone_size: .
j_call: TRBJ1-6
v_call: TRBV11-2
d_call: TRBD1
cdr3_aa: CASSPGQQNSPLHF
cdr3_nt: TGTGCCAGCAGCCCGGGACAGCAAAATTCACCCCTCCACTTT

clone_size: once
j_call: TRBJ1-1
v_call: TRBV11-2
d_call: .
cdr3_aa: CASSLVQGTTEAFF
cdr3_nt: TGTGCCAGCAGCTTAGTCCAGGGAACCACTGAAGCTTTCTTT

clone_size: .
j_call: TRBJ2-1
v_call: TRBV9
d_call: TRBD2
cdr3_aa: CASSPRLAGASYNEQFF
cdr3_nt: TGTGCCAGCAGCCCCCGACTAGCGGGAGCTAGCTACAATGAGCAGTTCTTC